The text below deals with one TCR beta chain. These data are taken from a study of technical replicates of blood from a few donors. This table comes from immunoSEQ multiplex PCR, and its TCRdb copy is limited to in-frame clones, with some not included. This table has about 75,000 clones, nearly 98% appearing once. The CDR3 totals 15 residues. The germline gives CDR1 MNHNS, CDR2 SASEGT. V was pared by 6 bases and J by 0 bases, with 12 bases between. This chain links TRBV6-1 with TRBJ2-1; a possible D gene is TRBD2 (5 bases). This receptor was identified in a human donor in good health. Sequenced input: T cells isolated from PBMCs. The CDR3 DNA sequence: TGTGCCAGCAGGAACGGACTTTCCTCCTACAATGAGCAGTTCTTC. Translated, it gives CASRNGLSSYNEQFF.